Each of the 21 T cell receptor beta chains below was sequenced from the same sample in a study of cytomegalovirus exposure and HLA in healthy donors. PCR primers comprised 60 Vbeta and 13 Jbeta primers. The repertoire was sequenced with immunoSEQ multiplex PCR; TCRdb's copy has only in-frame clones and lacks some. The record lists around 100,000 clones, of which the ten most abundant hold 0.55% to 0.65%. Material for sequencing was PBMCs. All receptors derive from a man aged 45-65 years in good health and CMV-seronegative.

The chain carries TRBV4-1 and TRBJ2-1; TRBD1 aligns across 11 bases. Unmatched junction bases numbered 6, after V lost 4 bases and J lost 7 bases. Germline V gene lookup returns CDR1 MGHRA and CDR2 YSYEKL. The length of the CDR3 is 15 residues. CDR3 coding DNA: TGCGCCAGCAGCCGAGGACAGGGGGCGTTAAATGAGCAGTTCTTC. As protein: CASSRGQGALNEQFF.

As DNA, the CDR3 is TGTGCCAGCAGTCGGGACAGGGGGCGAACTGAAGCTTTCTTT. Translating gives CASSRDRGRTEAFF. The genes are TRBV6-5 and TRBJ1-1; 12 nucleotides match TRBD1. After removal of 5 bases from V and 5 bases from J, the junction contained 3 bases not matched to a gene. This CDR3 is 14 amino acids long. Germline lookup yields CDR1 MNHEY and CDR2 SVGAGI.

The chain carries TRBV4-3 and TRBJ2-3, with TRBD2 matching over 11 bases. The germline CDR1 and CDR2 sequences are LGHNA and YSLEER. There are 16 residues in the CDR3. J lost 1 base, V lost 4 bases, and 4 bases had no gene match. CDR3 nucleotides: TGCGCCAGCAGCCGCCAACTAGCGGGGGGCACAGATACGCAGTATTTT. The encoded protein is CASSRQLAGGTDTQYF.

The genes are TRBV5-1 and TRBJ2-7, with 8 bases aligning to TRBD1. V shed 2 bases, J shed 4 bases, and the junction held 11 bases outside the gene matches. CDR1 is SGHRS, CDR2 YFSETQ, per germline. The CDR3 extends over 16 amino acids. This CDR3 reads CASSLFAGGAGYEQYF. The CDR3 DNA follows: TGCGCCAGCAGCTTATTTGCAGGGGGCGCCGGATACGAGCAGTACTTC.

The genes are TRBV9 and TRBJ1-1, with 7 bases fitting TRBD1. The CDR3 loop spans 13 amino acids. The ends lost 5 bases at V and 5 bases at J; junction bases unmatched: 6. Germline lookup yields CDR1 SGDLS and CDR2 YYNGEE. CDR3 region: CASSTTGRTEAFF. DNA of the CDR3: TGTGCCAGCAGTACGACAGGGAGGACTGAAGCTTTCTTT.

J is TRBJ2-1 and V is TRBV9; 11 bases align to TRBD2. This CDR3 has 15 residues. The trim removed 4 bases at V and 3 bases at J, leaving 3 bases unmatched. Germline assignment: CDR1 SGDLS and CDR2 YYNGEE. CDR3 bases: TGTGCCAGCAGCTTCGGGACTAGCGGCTACAATGAGCAGTTCTTC. Its protein product is CASSFGTSGYNEQFF.

This chain links TRBV2 with TRBJ1-5, with 7 bases aligning to TRBD1. The CDR3 consists of 15 residues. CDR1 is SNHLY and CDR2 is FYNNEI in the germline V gene. V dropped 3 bases and J dropped 4; count of bases not matched to a gene: 6. Written as DNA, the CDR3 is TGTGCCAGCAGTGATGGGACAGTCACTAATCAGCCCCAGCATTTT. This translates into CASSDGTVTNQPQHF.

This chain links TRBV4-1 with TRBJ1-1, with 9 bases fitting TRBD1. The V segment lost 4 bases and the J segment 1 base; nucleotides outside the gene matches: 4. From germline, CDR1 is MGHRA and CDR2 YSYEKL. The CDR3 is 15 amino acids. CDR3 coding DNA: TGCGCCAGCAGCCTCCGGGACAGGGAGAACACTGAAGCTTTCTTT. Amino acids: CASSLRDRENTEAFF.

The chain links TRBV7-9 to TRBJ2-2, with D unresolved. The CDR3 runs to 16 residues. CDR1 and CDR2 (germline): SEHNR, FQNEAQ (reference sequence). V was trimmed by 5 bases and J by 2 bases, leaving 15 bases between them. The CDR3 DNA follows: TGTGCCAGCAGCCGAGCAGTTCGAGGAAACACCGGGGAGCTGTTTTTT. This sequence encodes CASSRAVRGNTGELFF.

CDR3 amino acids: CASGFLLGTGSGNTIYF. The DNA for the CDR3 is TGTGCTAGTGGTTTCCTCCTCGGGACAGGGTCTGGAAACACCATATATTTT. J is TRBJ1-3 and V is TRBV12-5; 9 nucleotides match TRBD1. CDR3 length: 17 residues. Germline trimming cut 3 bases from V and 1 base from J; bases unmatched to any gene: 7. Germline CDR1 reads LGHNT; CDR2 reads FRNRAP. Full variable domain (remainder filled in from reference TRBV12-5 and TRBJ1-3): DARVTQTPRHKVTEMGQEVTMRCQPILGHNTVFWYRQTMMQGLELLAYFRNRAPLDDSGMPKDRFSAEMPDATLATLKIQPSEPRDSAVYFCASGFLLGTGSGNTIYFGEGSWLTVV.

The chain combines TRBV19 with TRBJ1-2; tentatively, D is TRBD1 (5 bases). V gave up 6 bases and J gave up 4 bases, with 15 bases separating them. Germline lookup yields CDR1 LNHDA and CDR2 SQIVND (reference sequence). The CDR3 sequence is 14 residues long. The CDR3 is CASRRGGGGYGYTF. The CDR3 DNA reads TGTGCCAGTAGGAGGGGCGGGGGGGGCTATGGCTACACCTTC.

V gene TRBV18 combines with J gene TRBJ1-3; 8 bases map to TRBD1. V lost 4 bases, J lost 3 bases, and 8 bases stayed unmatched. CDR1 and CDR2 (germline): KGHSH, LQKENI. This CDR3 region has 16 residues. The CDR3 reads CASSQPGQDDGNTIYF. The CDR3 DNA reads TGTGCCAGCTCACAACCGGGACAGGACGATGGAAACACCATATATTTT. Filled out from reference TRBV18 and TRBJ1-3, the complete variable domain reads NAGVMQNPRHLVRRRGQEARLRCSPMKGHSHVYWYRQLPEEGLKFMVYLQKENIIDESGMPKERFSAEFPKEGPSILRIQQVVRGDSAAYFCASSQPGQDDGNTIYFGEGSWLTVV.

The chain is built from TRBV19 and TRBJ2-2; TRBD1 is a possible D gene (6 bases). V lost 5 bases, J lost 6 bases, and 16 bases lay in between. The CDR3 has 15 residues. Germline V gene lookup returns CDR1 LNHDA and CDR2 SQIVND (reference sequence). CDR3 residues: CASSRQAANAGELFF. CDR3 nucleotide sequence: TGTGCCAGTAGTCGACAGGCGGCAAACGCCGGGGAGCTGTTTTTT.

The J gene is TRBJ1-3, the V gene TRBV6-6; perhaps TRBD1 as D (6 bases). The CDR3 loop spans 13 amino acids. V lost 8 bases and J lost 0, with 8 bases in between. CDR1 and CDR2 (germline): MNHNY, SVGAGI (reference sequence). This CDR3 is CASGQFSGNTIYF. CDR3 sequence (DNA): TGTGCCAGCGGACAGTTCTCTGGAAACACCATATATTTT.

The genes are TRBV7-9 and TRBJ2-7; TRBD2 aligns across 7 bases. After removal of 3 bases from V and 7 bases from J, the junction contained 9 bases not matched to a gene. The CDR3 has 14 amino acids. The germline CDR1 and CDR2 sequences are SEHNR and FQNEAQ (reference sequence). The CDR3 nucleotides are TGTGCCAGCAGCTTGAGGGACTTCGGGGGGGAGCAGTACTTC. The encoded protein is CASSLRDFGGEQYF.

The genes are TRBV27 and TRBJ2-1; the match to TRBD2 covers 8 bases. Per germline, CDR1 MNHEY and CDR2 SMNVEV (reference sequence). CDR3 length equals 15 residues. V trimming: 2 bases; J trimming: 7 bases; junction bases outside the gene matches: 7. The DNA for the CDR3 is TGTGCCAGCAGTTTAAAAGCGGGAGTCAAAAATGAGCAGTTCTTC. Translating gives CASSLKAGVKNEQFF.

The V call is TRBV5-1, the J call TRBJ1-1; D is unclear. Germline lookup yields CDR1 SGHRS and CDR2 YFSETQ. Trimming pared 4 bases from V and 5 bases from J, leaving 12 bases between. This CDR3 contains 13 residues. The CDR3 DNA is TGCGCCAGCAGCCTTCGCGGCGGGACTGAAGCTTTCTTT. It yields the protein CASSLRGGTEAFF. Full variable domain (outside the CDR3, taken from reference TRBV5-1 and TRBJ1-1): KAGVTQTPRYLIKTRGQQVTLSCSPISGHRSVSWYQQTPGQGLQFLFEYFSETQRNKGNFPGRFSGRQFSNSRSEMNVSTLELGDSALYLCASSLRGGTEAFFGQGTRLTVV.

The rearrangement joins TRBV6-1 to TRBJ2-7; 7 positions agree with TRBD2. V lost 9 bases to trimming and J lost 1 base; unmatched junction nucleotides: 9. This CDR3 is 14 amino acids long. Germline V lookup: CDR1 MNHNS, CDR2 SASEGT. CDR3 bases: TGTGCCAGTCGATGGAGCGGGGAGTCCTACGAGCAGTACTTC. Its translation: CASRWSGESYEQYF.

The J gene is TRBJ2-3, the V gene TRBV29-1; TRBD2 matches 8 bases. The CDR3 consists of 15 residues. Germline assignment: CDR1 SQVTM and CDR2 ANQGSEA. V trimming: 2 bases; J trimming: 3 bases; junction bases outside the gene matches: 7. The CDR3 sequence: CSVESRGGRTDTQYF. CDR3 DNA: TGCAGCGTTGAATCCCGAGGCGGGAGGACAGATACGCAGTATTTT.

The chain combines TRBV5-1 with TRBJ2-7; 7 bases line up with TRBD2. V lost 0 bases to trimming and J lost 4 bases; unmatched junction nucleotides: 4. CDR1 SGHRS and CDR2 YFSETQ come from the germline V gene. The CDR3 runs 14 residues. The CDR3 DNA reads TGCGCCAGCAGCTTGGAGACTAGCTGGTACGAGCAGTACTTC. Translation gives CASSLETSWYEQYF.

V gene TRBV5-4 combines with J gene TRBJ1-2; possibly TRBD1 for D (6 bases). The germline gives CDR1 SGHNT, CDR2 YYREEE (reference sequence). V was trimmed by 1 base and J by 2 bases, leaving 18 bases between them. The CDR3 extends over 17 amino acids. DNA for the CDR3: TGTGCCAGCAGCTTGTCCAAACAGGGAAGAGGCAACTATGGCTACACCTTC. Protein product: CASSLSKQGRGNYGYTF.